A single sample is the source of the 32 T cell receptor beta chains below, sequenced in a study of cytomegalovirus exposure and HLA in healthy donors (dated by TCRdb to 2015 to 2018). Receptor libraries were prepared by the immunoSEQ multiplex PCR assay. For the multiplex PCR, a mixture combining 60 forward primers for TCR Vbeta segments and 13 reverse primers for TCR Jbeta segments was used. TCRdb re-hosts the immuneACCESS table, in-frame sequences only. Its copies lack some clones; in the studies checked, an unresolved V gene accounts for under half of them, and the cause for the rest is not known. In this sample the table shows around 160,000 clones, approximately 80% of which occur a single time. About 1.4% of the sample is in the top ten clones. The sequencing sample was made of PBMCs. Receptor source: a woman between 18 and 29 years old in good health and CMV-seronegative.

The V gene is TRBV28, the J gene TRBJ2-7, with a weak D call TRBD1 (5 bases). CDR3 length: 16 residues. The V end was cut by 5 bases, the J end by 5 bases, with 22 bases between. Germline V gene data show CDR1 as MDHEN and CDR2 as SYDVKM. This chain's CDR3 is CASSTIKWQGIHEQYF. The CDR3, as DNA: TGTGCCAGCAGTACGATAAAGTGGCAGGGAATACACGAGCAGTACTTC.

The chain recombines TRBV5-4 with TRBJ2-3; tentatively, D is TRBD1 (5 bases). Germline assignment: CDR1 SGHNT and CDR2 YYREEE (reference sequence). The V end lost 1 base, the J end lost 0 bases, and 15 bases lay between the germline ends. The CDR3 is made up of 17 amino acids. The CDR3 loop is CASSLYLRGPSTDTQYF. CDR3 in DNA: TGTGCCAGCAGCTTGTATCTTAGGGGTCCGAGCACAGATACGCAGTATTTT.

Note on this clone: This CDR3 is also generated by other DNA sequences in the sample. The chain has TRBV13 and TRBJ2-1; D gene uncertain. Germline assignment: CDR1 PRHDT and CDR2 FYEKMQ (reference sequence). This CDR3 is 14 amino acids long. Trimming left V 1 base short and J 0 bases short, with 4 bases between. The CDR3 is CASSLAGSYNEQFF. The CDR3 bases are TGTGCCAGCAGCTTAGCGGGCTCCTACAATGAGCAGTTCTTC.

The V gene is TRBV5-1, the J gene TRBJ1-2; the D gene is possibly TRBD1 (6 bases). Germline V lookup: CDR1 SGHRS, CDR2 YFSETQ. The CDR3 sequence is 15 residues long. V lost 4 bases and J 4 bases, leaving 17 bases between the germline ends. CDR3 DNA: TGCGCCAGCAGCCCCTGGACAGATACCCTCTATGGCTACACCTTC. Its translation: CASSPWTDTLYGYTF. The whole variable domain, remainder taken from reference TRBV5-1 and TRBJ1-2, is KAGVTQTPRYLIKTRGQQVTLSCSPISGHRSVSWYQQTPGQGLQFLFEYFSETQRNKGNFPGRFSGRQFSNSRSEMNVSTLELGDSALYLCASSPWTDTLYGYTFGSGTRLTVV.

J is TRBJ1-4 and V is TRBV9; D might be TRBD1 (5 bases). Trimming left V 4 bases short and J 7 bases short, with 17 bases between. The CDR3 has 15 amino acids. The germline V gene encodes CDR1 SGDLS and CDR2 YYNGEE. CDR3 bases: TGTGCCAGCAGCCACATCAGGGCTTGGGGTGAAAAACTGTTTTTT. Translated: CASSHIRAWGEKLFF.

The chain links TRBV6-5 to TRBJ1-2; D is perhaps TRBD1 (6 bases). The CDR3 consists of 13 residues. Germline assignment: CDR1 MNHEY and CDR2 SVGAGI. Trimming stripped 6 bases from V and 4 bases from J, with 12 bases between. The CDR3 sequence is CASSQGLSYGYTF. As DNA, the CDR3 is TGTGCCAGCAGCCAGGGGCTTTCCTATGGCTACACCTTC.

The chain combines TRBV7-9 with TRBJ2-3; a weak D match, TRBD2 (5 bases). Germline V gives CDR1 SEHNR, CDR2 FQNEAQ (reference sequence). The CDR3 runs to 15 residues. V was pared by 8 bases and J by 0 bases, with 15 bases between. CDR3 region: CASQDGKSSTDTQYF. The CDR3 DNA sequence: TGTGCCAGCCAAGACGGGAAATCTAGCACAGATACGCAGTATTTT.

This chain links TRBV30 with TRBJ1-2, with 9 bases matching TRBD1. The length of the CDR3 is 15 residues. V was pared by 1 base and J by 4 bases, with 7 bases of the junction left unmatched. Per the germline V gene, CDR1 is GTSNPN and CDR2 is SVGIG (reference sequence). CDR3 protein: CAWSASDRGSYGYTF. As DNA, the CDR3 is TGTGCCTGGAGTGCATCGGACAGGGGCTCCTATGGCTACACCTTC.

This chain links TRBV11-3 with TRBJ1-4; D gene uncertain. Trimming left V 7 bases short and J 3 bases short, with 15 bases between. The V gene's germline CDR1 is SGHNT and CDR2 YENEEA. The CDR3 has 15 amino acids. The CDR3 nucleotides are TGTGCCAGCATTCCCCTCTCCCCAGCTAATGAAAAACTGTTTTTT. It translates to CASIPLSPANEKLFF.

The chain employs TRBV5-1 and TRBJ2-3; possible D gene TRBD1, 5 bases. Germline assignment: CDR1 SGHRS and CDR2 YFSETQ. V was pared by 5 bases and J by 1 base, with 11 bases between. The CDR3 totals 14 residues. CDR3 in DNA: TGCGCCAGCAGGACAGCTCCTGGCACAGATACGCAGTATTTT. Amino acids: CASRTAPGTDTQYF.

The chain has TRBV2 and TRBJ2-7, with D maybe TRBD2 (5 bases). The CDR3 loop spans 14 amino acids. Germline V gives CDR1 SNHLY, CDR2 FYNNEI. Trimming shortened V by 6 bases and J by 0 bases, and 12 bases separated the two germline ends. CDR3: CASSGRTYSYEQYF. The CDR3 nucleotides read TGTGCCAGCAGCGGACGGACTTACTCCTACGAGCAGTACTTC.

The chain is built from TRBV28 and TRBJ1-1; possibly TRBD1 for D (6 bases). This CDR3 has 12 amino acids. In germline, CDR1 is MDHEN, CDR2 SYDVKM. V dropped 6 bases and J dropped 10 bases, with 15 bases sitting between them. The CDR3 coding sequence is TGTGCCAGCAGCCTCTGGACAGACGGAGCTTTCTTT. This codes for CASSLWTDGAFF.

This clone is a singleton in its sample. V and J are TRBV5-1 and TRBJ1-1; possible D gene TRBD1, 6 bases. The germline V and J ends were trimmed by 3 bases and 6 bases, with 18 bases remaining between them. The CDR3 is 15 amino acids. CDR1 and CDR2 (germline): SGHRS, YFSETQ. This CDR3 reads CASSYKTGSSPEAFF. As DNA, the CDR3 is TGCGCCAGCAGCTATAAAACAGGGAGCAGCCCTGAAGCTTTCTTT.

The chain joins TRBV11-2 to TRBJ1-1; D may be TRBD1 (6 bases). The CDR3 has 15 residues. The V and J ends lost 6 bases and 9 bases respectively, with 23 bases between them. Germline loops: CDR1 SGHAT, CDR2 FQNNGV. CDR3 protein: CASSKTGTRSGQAFF. The CDR3 coding sequence is TGTGCCAGCAGTAAAACCGGGACACGCTCGGGTCAAGCTTTCTTT.

This chain uses TRBV7-9 with TRBJ1-4; D is possibly TRBD1 (5 bases). The V end was cut by 6 bases, the J end by 10 bases, with 12 bases between. CDR3 length: 12 amino acids. Germline assignment: CDR1 SEHNR and CDR2 FQNEAQ (reference sequence). The CDR3: CASRQQEGKLFF. DNA for the CDR3: TGTGCCAGCAGGCAACAGGAGGGAAAACTGTTTTTT.

J is TRBJ1-4 and V is TRBV30, with TRBD1 matching 7 bases. The V segment lost 0 bases and the J segment 6 bases; nucleotides outside the gene matches: 4. The CDR3 has 14 residues. Germline V gives CDR1 GTSNPN, CDR2 SVGIG (reference sequence). CDR3 residues: CAWSVPGQDEKLFF. The CDR3 DNA follows: TGTGCCTGGAGTGTACCCGGACAGGATGAAAAACTGTTTTTT.

The J gene is TRBJ2-3, the V gene TRBV6-1, with TRBD1 matching 8 bases. This CDR3 is built from 15 residues. Trimming took 5 bases from V and 2 from J; bases not matched to a gene: 6. Looked up from germline, CDR1 is MNHNS and CDR2 is SASEGT. CDR3 bases: TGTGCCAGCAGTAGGGGGACAGGCATCACAGATACGCAGTATTTT. This translates into CASSRGTGITDTQYF.

Points on this clone: Distinct nucleotide sequences in the sample also encode this CDR3. The V call is TRBV28, the J call TRBJ1-6, with D perhaps matching TRBD1 (6 bases). Germline CDR1 reads MDHEN; CDR2 reads SYDVKM. Trimming stripped 5 bases from V and 9 bases from J, with 17 bases between. The CDR3 loop spans 15 amino acids. CDR3 in DNA: TGTGCCAGCAGTCCCTCGCAGGGGCTGCGTTCACCCCTCCACTTT. Translation gives CASSPSQGLRSPLHF.

The chain couples TRBV6-5 to TRBJ1-2; D is unclear. Trimming shortened V by 2 bases and J by 8 bases, and 12 bases separated the two germline ends. Germline CDR1 MNHEY, CDR2 SVGAGI. There are 13 residues in the CDR3. The DNA of the CDR3 is TGTGCCAGCAGTTACGACCCACAGCAGGGCTACACCTTC. The encoded protein is CASSYDPQQGYTF.

The rearrangement links TRBV4-2 to TRBJ2-7; unclear D gene. Looked up from germline, CDR1 is LGHNA and CDR2 is YNFKEQ. The CDR3 extends over 13 amino acids. Trimming left V 4 bases short and J 2 bases short, with 9 bases between. This CDR3 is CASSRERAYEQYF. The CDR3 bases are TGTGCCAGCAGCCGAGAGAGAGCCTACGAGCAGTACTTC.

V and J are TRBV12-5 and TRBJ2-1; 15 bases are a match to TRBD2. Germline loops: CDR1 LGHNT, CDR2 FRNRAP. The V and J ends lost 4 bases and 0 bases, in that order; junction bases with no gene match: 19. This CDR3 is built from 23 residues. CDR3 region: CASGSGTSGGTWELMSSYNEQFF. The DNA for the CDR3 is TGTGCTAGTGGTTCGGGGACTAGCGGGGGGACATGGGAATTAATGAGCTCCTACAATGAGCAGTTCTTC.

CDR3 region: CASSAPGLAGGSTDTQYF. Here the CDR3 DNA reads TGTGCCAGCAGCGCACCGGGACTAGCGGGGGGCAGCACAGATACGCAGTATTTT. The chain uses TRBV7-9 and TRBJ2-3; 15 bases agree with TRBD2. This CDR3 has 18 amino acids. CDR1 is SEHNR and CDR2 is FQNEAQ in the germline V gene (reference sequence). J lost 0 bases, V lost 5 bases, and 6 bases had no gene match.

The CDR3 protein is CASSQATNEKLFF. CDR3 coding DNA: TGTGCCAGCAGTCAGGCAACTAATGAAAAACTGTTTTTT. The chain joins TRBV6-5 to TRBJ1-4; no clear D. The germline V and J ends were trimmed by 5 bases and 0 bases, with 4 bases remaining between them. Looked up from germline, CDR1 is MNHEY and CDR2 is SVGAGI. The CDR3 runs 13 residues.

Note on this clone: Other DNA sequences of this sample code for an identical CDR3. The chain employs TRBV5-1 and TRBJ2-7; 7 nucleotides line up with TRBD1. Germline CDR1 SGHRS, CDR2 YFSETQ. This CDR3 spans 13 amino acids. The V gene end was trimmed by 4 bases and the J gene end by 0 bases; junction bases not matched to a gene: 1. This CDR3 is CASSRTGSYEQYF. Here the CDR3 DNA reads TGCGCCAGCAGCCGGACAGGCTCCTACGAGCAGTACTTC.

V and J are TRBV4-1 and TRBJ2-7; 11 nucleotides match TRBD1. Germline-derived CDR1 and CDR2 are MGHRA and YSYEKL. The V and J ends lost 3 bases and 7 bases, in that order; junction bases with no gene match: 8. This CDR3 comprises 15 residues. CDR3 loop: CASSHAGTGGWEQYF. In DNA, the CDR3 is TGCGCCAGCAGCCACGCCGGGACAGGGGGGTGGGAGCAGTACTTC.

The chain is built from TRBV7-8 and TRBJ2-3, with 7 nucleotides matching TRBD1. The germline gives CDR1 SGHVS, CDR2 FQNEAQ. The J segment lost 4 bases and the V segment lost 0 bases, leaving 7 bases of the junction unmatched. There are 16 residues in the CDR3. The CDR3 here is CASSLARTGPPDTQYF. CDR3 DNA sequence: TGTGCCAGCAGCTTAGCCAGGACAGGCCCCCCAGATACGCAGTATTTT.

This chain joins TRBV4-1 and TRBJ2-3; 10 nucleotides match TRBD1. The CDR3 sequence is 16 residues long. J was trimmed by 2 bases and V by 3 bases; bases with no gene match: 5. Germline CDR1 reads MGHRA; CDR2 reads YSYEKL. The CDR3 DNA sequence: TGCGCCAGCAGCCAGCCGGGACAGGGGTACACAGATACGCAGTATTTT. This gives the protein CASSQPGQGYTDTQYF.

This sequence joins TRBV14 and TRBJ2-3; TRBD1 agrees at 9 bases. The germline gives CDR1 SGHDN, CDR2 FVKESK. V lost 4 bases and J lost 1; bases outside the gene matches: 3. The CDR3 contains 15 residues. CDR3 residues: CASSLDRGGTDTQYF. CDR3 DNA sequence: TGTGCCAGCAGCCTAGACAGGGGGGGCACAGATACGCAGTATTTT.

This clone was observed a handful of times. The chain combines TRBV7-2 with TRBJ1-2; TRBD1 might be the D (5 bases). The CDR3 consists of 14 residues. Trimming removed 5 bases from V and 0 bases from J, with 10 bases in between. CDR1 is SGHTA and CDR2 is FQGNSA in the germline V gene. CDR3 loop: CASSQGTSNYGYTF. The CDR3 bases are TGTGCCAGCAGCCAAGGGACTTCTAACTATGGCTACACCTTC. Supplemented by reference TRBV7-2 and TRBJ1-2, the full variable domain reads GAGVSQSPSNKVTEKGKDVELRCDPISGHTALYWYRQSLGQGLEFLIYFQGNSAPDKSGLPSDRFSAERTGGSVSTLTIQRTQQEDSAVYLCASSQGTSNYGYTFGSGTRLTVV.

V gene TRBV2 combines with J gene TRBJ2-3; 10 bases are a match to TRBD2. CDR1 is SNHLY and CDR2 is FYNNEI in the germline V gene. The CDR3 totals 11 residues. Unmatched junction bases numbered 0, after V lost 7 bases and J lost 8 bases. The CDR3 sequence: CASTSGGTQYF. The DNA of the CDR3 is TGTGCCAGCACTAGCGGGGGTACGCAGTATTTT.

The CDR3 loop reads CASSSRRQENYGYTF. CDR3 nucleotide sequence: TGTGCCAGCAGCTCTAGGCGACAGGAAAACTATGGCTACACCTTC. This chain connects TRBV11-3 to TRBJ1-2, with a weak D call TRBD1 (6 bases). The CDR3 runs 15 residues. The germline gives CDR1 SGHNT, CDR2 YENEEA. Trimming took off 4 bases at V and 2 bases at J, with 14 bases between the two ends.

This clone was seen more than once but under ten times. This chain uses TRBV18 with TRBJ1-4; 7 bases agree with TRBD1. Per the germline V gene, CDR1 is KGHSH and CDR2 is LQKENI. J was trimmed by 4 bases and V by 6 bases; bases with no gene match: 5. The CDR3 extends over 14 amino acids. This CDR3 is CASSPTGFNEKLFF. CDR3 sequence (DNA): TGTGCCAGCTCCCCGACAGGGTTTAATGAAAAACTGTTTTTT.